This paragraph covers one T cell receptor (beta chain) sequence. Thyroid surgery was performed in patients who had received no treatment beforehand. The data stem from a study of metastatic and nonmetastatic thyroid tumors. TCRdb recomputed clones from the PCR reads via MiXCR. The sample lists 15,000 to 20,000 clones, 34% occurring once. V trimming: 5 bases; J trimming: 4 bases; junction bases outside the gene matches: 8. The CDR3 consists of 14 residues. Germline assignment: CDR1 DFQATT and CDR2 SNEGSKA (reference sequence). Sequenced material: tumor tissue. The sequence was obtained from a male donor with papillary thyroid cancer or a benign thyroid nodule (not recorded which). Some clones in this sample may be carry-over from other donors' samples. The chain combines TRBV20-1 with TRBJ2-7; 10 bases are shared with TRBD2. This chain's CDR3 is CSALTSGGAYEQYF. In DNA form, the CDR3 reads TGCAGTGCTTTAACCAGCGGGGGGGCATACGAGCAGTACTTC.